This entry concerns a single T cell receptor beta chain. The antigen remains undetermined. Described time point: newly diagnosed GD, antithyroid drugs for less than 3 months. Generation of the TCR library employed RNA extracted from PBMCs. The CDR3 runs 14 residues. CDR1 is LGHNA and CDR2 is YNFKEQ in the germline V gene. The J segment lost 4 bases and the V segment lost 6 bases, leaving 8 bases of the junction unmatched. Sequencing libraries for TCR beta were prepared with iRepertoire HTBI primers and Arm-PCR of CDR3 regions. TCRdb re-called the multiplex PCR reads with MiXCR, one entry per CDR3 protein. The repertoire holds about 220,000 distinct CDR3 sequences, roughly 20% seen once, with approximately 12% in the top ten. The data were taken from a study of regulatory T cells in long-lasting Graves disease. Notes on the study in general: There was favoring of TRBV28, TRBJ1-2 and TRBJ2-5 in persistent disease.

These sequences were also reported in another study, on T cells in Graves' hyperthyroidism and ophthalmopathy. That work adds: These patients, aged 18 to 65, had recently diagnosed hyperthyroidism lasting under 2 months. TCR CDR3 regions were first amplified by RT-PCR with HTBI primers.

This rearrangement joins TRBV4-2 to TRBJ1-1; 7 nucleotides agree with TRBD1. The TCR originated in a woman aged 25 to 39 with Graves disease. The sequencing used peripheral blood mononuclear cells (PBMCs), collected at new diagnosis, from a patient treated with antithyroid drugs. The CDR3 loop is CASSPTGEVTEAFF. CDR3 bases: TGTGCCAGCAGTCCTACAGGGGAGGTCACTGAAGCTTTCTTT.